This entry describes one T cell receptor (beta chain). This entry comes from a study of CD8 T cells in Susac syndrome. Random-hexamer reverse transcription was applied to about 0.45 to 1 ug RNA. TCRdb processed the immunoSEQ multiplex PCR reads anew with MiXCR; each CDR3 protein has one entry. The sample lists 100,000 or so distinct CDR3 sequences; around nine tenths were seen once. TEMRA cells were enriched by FACS, and CD4+ and CD8+ T cells were negatively isolated. Sequencing input: CD4+ T cells from PBMCs. This TCR came from a human donor in good health.

For the CDR3, the DNA is TGTGCCAGCAGTCCTCAGGGCAATGAGCAGTTCTTC. This gives the protein CASSPQGNEQFF. The chain joins TRBV6-2 or TRBV6-3 to TRBJ2-1; TRBD1 is a possible D gene (5 bases). The CDR3 runs to 12 residues. From germline, CDR1 is MNHEY and CDR2 SVGEGT. The V gene lost 5 bases and the J gene lost 6 bases, with 8 bases spanning the gap.